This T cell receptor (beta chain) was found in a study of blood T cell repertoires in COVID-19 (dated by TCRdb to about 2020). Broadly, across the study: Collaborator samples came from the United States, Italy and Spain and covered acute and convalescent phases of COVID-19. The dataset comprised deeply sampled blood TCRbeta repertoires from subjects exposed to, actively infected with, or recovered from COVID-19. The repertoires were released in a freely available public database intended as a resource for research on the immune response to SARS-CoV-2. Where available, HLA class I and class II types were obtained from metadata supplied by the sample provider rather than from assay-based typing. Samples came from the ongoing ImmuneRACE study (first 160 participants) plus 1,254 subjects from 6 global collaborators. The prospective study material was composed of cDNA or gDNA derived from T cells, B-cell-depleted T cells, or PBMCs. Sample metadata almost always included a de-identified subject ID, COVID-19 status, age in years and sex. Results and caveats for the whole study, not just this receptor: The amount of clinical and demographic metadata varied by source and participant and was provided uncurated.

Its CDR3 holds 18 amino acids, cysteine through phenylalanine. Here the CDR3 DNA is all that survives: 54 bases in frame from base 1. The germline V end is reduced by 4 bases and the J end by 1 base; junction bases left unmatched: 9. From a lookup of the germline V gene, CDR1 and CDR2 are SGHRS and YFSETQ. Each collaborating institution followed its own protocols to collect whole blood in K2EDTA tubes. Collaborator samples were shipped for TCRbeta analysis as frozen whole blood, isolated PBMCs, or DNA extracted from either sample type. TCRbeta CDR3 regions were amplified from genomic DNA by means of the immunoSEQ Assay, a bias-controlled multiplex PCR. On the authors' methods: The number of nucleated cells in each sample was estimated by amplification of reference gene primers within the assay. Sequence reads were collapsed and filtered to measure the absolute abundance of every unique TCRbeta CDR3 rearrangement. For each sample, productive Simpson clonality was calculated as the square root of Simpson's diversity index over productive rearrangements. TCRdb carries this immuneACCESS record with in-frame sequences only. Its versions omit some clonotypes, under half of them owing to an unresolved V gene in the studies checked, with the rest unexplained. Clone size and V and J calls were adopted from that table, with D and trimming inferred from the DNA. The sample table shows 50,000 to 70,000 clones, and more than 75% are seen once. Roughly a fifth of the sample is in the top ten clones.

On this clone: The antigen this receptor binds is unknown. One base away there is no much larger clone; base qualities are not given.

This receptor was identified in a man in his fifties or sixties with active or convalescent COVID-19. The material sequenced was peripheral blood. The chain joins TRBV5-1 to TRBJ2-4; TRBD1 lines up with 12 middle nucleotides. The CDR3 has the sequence CASSTGTGGIGAKNIQYF. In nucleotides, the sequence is TGCGCCAGCAGCACAGGGACAGGGGGCATCGGGGCCAAAAACATTCAGTACTTC.